The 20 T cell receptor beta chains below all came from one sample that was sequenced in a study of beta chain features in type 1 diabetes (dated by TCRdb to the late 2010s). The library relied on the immunoSEQ multiplex PCR assay. The entire amount of isolated RNA was reverse transcribed using the High Capacity cDNA Reverse Transcription Kit, so the sequenced TCRB transcripts were expressed ones. TCRdb took this table from immuneACCESS and kept in-frame rearrangements with V and J called. Such tables lack part of the clones; where checked against another copy, unresolved V genes explain under half of the gap, and the rest is unexplained. The sample contains about 360,000 clones, approximately 12% of them found a single time. Of the sample, more than 0.015% falls within the top ten clones. The material sequenced was naive CD4+ T cells from blood. In the paper's terms, the cell subset or site label means: true naive CD4+ T cells. The receptors originated from a man in his late teens or twenties in good health.

The chain employs TRBV7-9 and TRBJ1-1; 9 bases map to TRBD1. Germline values: CDR1 SEHNR, CDR2 FQNEAQ (reference sequence). The V gene end was trimmed by 4 bases and the J gene end by 6 bases; junction bases not matched to a gene: 9. This CDR3 region has 15 residues. The CDR3 loop is CASSSYRGRGAEAFF. The CDR3 bases are TGTGCCAGCAGCTCCTACAGGGGGCGGGGAGCTGAAGCTTTCTTT. Filled out from reference TRBV7-9 and TRBJ1-1, the complete variable domain reads DTGVSQNPRHKITKRGQNVTFRCDPISEHNRLYWYRQTLGQGPEFLTYFQNEAQLEKSRLLSDRFSAERPKGSFSTLEIQRTEQGDSAMYLCASSSYRGRGAEAFFGQGTRLTVV.

This clone has a handful of counts. This chain connects TRBV7-8 to TRBJ2-3; D might be TRBD2 (5 bases). Germline V gives CDR1 SGHVS, CDR2 FQNEAQ. The CDR3 loop spans 15 amino acids. Trimming left V 5 bases short and J 1 base short, with 13 bases between. CDR3: CASSPGRTGTDTQYF. CDR3 sequence (DNA): TGTGCCAGCAGCCCGGGGAGAACCGGCACAGATACGCAGTATTTT.

This clone was counted only a few times. The chain links TRBV28 to TRBJ2-1; no clear D gene. The CDR3 covers 14 residues. The germline V gene encodes CDR1 MDHEN and CDR2 SYDVKM. V dropped 5 bases and J dropped 0 bases, with 8 bases sitting between them. The CDR3 sequence: CASSPWSSYNEQFF. The CDR3 region has the DNA TGTGCCAGCAGTCCGTGGAGCTCCTACAATGAGCAGTTCTTC.

The chain recombines TRBV5-1 with TRBJ2-7; D is perhaps TRBD1 (6 bases). CDR1 is SGHRS, CDR2 YFSETQ, per germline. With 0 bases removed from V and 5 bases from J, the gap between germline ends came to 6 bases. The CDR3 is made up of 12 amino acids. The CDR3: CASSLEGDEQYF. For the CDR3, the DNA is TGCGCCAGCAGCTTGGAGGGGGACGAGCAGTACTTC.

The chain carries TRBV19 and TRBJ2-5, with 11 bases identical to TRBD2. The germline gives CDR1 LNHDA, CDR2 SQIVND (reference sequence). The CDR3 contains 15 residues. The J segment lost 5 bases and the V segment lost 5 bases, leaving 7 bases of the junction unmatched. CDR3 sequence reads: CASSLSGRARETQYF. The CDR3 DNA reads TGTGCCAGTAGTCTTAGCGGGAGGGCCCGGGAGACCCAGTACTTC.

This clone has only a few counts. Written as DNA, the CDR3 is TGTGCCAGCAGCGTAGGACAGGGGCACTCCTACGAGCAGTACTTC. Protein: CASSVGQGHSYEQYF. The chain is built from TRBV7-3 and TRBJ2-7, with 9 bases aligning to TRBD1. The junction had 5 bases not matched to a gene; V was cut back by 5 bases and J by 0 bases. Germline-derived CDR1 and CDR2 are SGHTA and FQGTGA. The CDR3 has 15 amino acids.

Turning to this clone: Distinct nucleotide sequences in the sample also encode this CDR3. The chain carries TRBV5-1 and TRBJ2-2; D gene unclear. The CDR3 sequence is 14 residues long. Germline assignment: CDR1 SGHRS and CDR2 YFSETQ. V dropped 0 bases and J dropped 1 base, with 4 bases sitting between them. The CDR3 region is CASSLGGNTGELFF. CDR3 nucleotide sequence: TGCGCCAGCAGCTTGGGAGGGAACACCGGGGAGCTGTTTTTT.

This chain connects TRBV4-3 to TRBJ1-6; the D gene is possibly TRBD1 (6 bases). Germline V gives CDR1 LGHNA, CDR2 YSLEER. V was trimmed by 1 base and J by 6 bases, leaving 13 bases between them. CDR3 length: 16 residues. CDR3 coding DNA: TGCGCCAGCAGCCAAGCTCCTGGGGGCTCTAATTCACCCCTCCACTTT. It is translated as CASSQAPGGSNSPLHF.

CDR3 sequence (DNA): TGTGCCAGCAGTTACGTGGACAGGGCCAATCAGCCCCAGCATTTT. It yields the protein CASSYVDRANQPQHF. This chain links TRBV6-6 with TRBJ1-5, with 8 bases lining up with TRBD1. After removal of 2 bases from V and 3 bases from J, the junction contained 3 bases not matched to a gene. Germline V lookup: CDR1 MNHNY, CDR2 SVGAGI (reference sequence). CDR3 size: 15 residues.

The chain uses TRBV11-3 and TRBJ2-1, with D hard to call. The ends were cut back, 0 bases at V and 0 bases at J, with 12 bases in the middle. The germline V gene has CDR1 SGHNT and CDR2 YENEEA. The CDR3 sequence is 17 residues long. The CDR3 bases are TGTGCCAGCAGCTTAGAGGGTCGCCGGAGCTCCTACAATGAGCAGTTCTTC. Amino acids: CASSLEGRRSSYNEQFF.

This clone was observed a few times. The chain carries TRBV4-3 and TRBJ1-2, with a tentative D call TRBD1 (5 bases). The CDR3 length is 14 residues. Per the germline V gene, CDR1 is LGHNA and CDR2 is YSLEER. V was trimmed by 0 bases and J by 6 bases, leaving 11 bases between them. The CDR3 here is CASSQDTRANGYTF. As DNA, the CDR3 is TGCGCCAGCAGCCAAGATACCAGGGCGAATGGCTACACCTTC.

The chain couples TRBV5-8 to TRBJ1-1, with a weak D call TRBD1 (5 bases). V was shortened by 4 bases and J by 1 base, with 17 bases between the two germline ends. Per germline, CDR1 SGHTS and CDR2 YDEGEE. This CDR3 contains 16 residues. The CDR3 sequence is CASSPPLSRANTEAFF. In DNA, the CDR3 is TGTGCCAGCAGCCCTCCCCTAAGCAGGGCGAACACTGAAGCTTTCTTT.

This chain's CDR3 is CASRIPGQGAIEQYF. The CDR3 nucleotides are TGTGCCAGCAGGATACCGGGACAGGGGGCGATCGAGCAGTACTTC. The V and J genes are TRBV6-1 and TRBJ2-7; TRBD1 agrees at 12 bases. The V gene's germline CDR1 is MNHNS and CDR2 SASEGT. This CDR3 has 15 amino acids. Trimming at V came to 6 bases and at J to 6 bases, leaving 9 bases not matched to a gene.

V and J are TRBV11-3 and TRBJ2-1; a weak D match, TRBD1 (6 bases). Germline V gives CDR1 SGHNT, CDR2 YENEEA. V was trimmed by 0 bases and J by 10 bases, leaving 10 bases between them. This CDR3 comprises 13 residues. The CDR3 is CASSLEGAKEQFF. CDR3 sequence (DNA): TGTGCCAGCAGCTTAGAGGGGGCGAAGGAGCAGTTCTTC.

This clone was detected only a few times. The CDR3 nucleotides are TGTGCCAGCAGCTTATTAGAGGGAGGCCAGCCCCAGCATTTT. Translating it yields CASSLLEGGQPQHF. This rearrangement joins TRBV7-2 to TRBJ1-5; D unclear. V gave up 2 bases and J gave up 7 bases, with 12 bases separating them. Germline V gene data show CDR1 as SGHTA and CDR2 as FQGNSA. This CDR3 spans 14 amino acids.

This clone has a handful of counts. The rearrangement uses TRBV4-3 and TRBJ2-3; TRBD2 aligns across 11 bases. Germline trimming cut 1 base from V and 6 bases from J; bases unmatched to any gene: 9. The CDR3 sequence is 17 residues long. CDR1 and CDR2 from the germline V gene are LGHNA and YSLEER. Written as DNA, the CDR3 is TGCGCCAGCAGCCAAGCAGACTTAGCGGGGGGGCCCGATACGCAGTATTTT. It specifies CASSQADLAGGPDTQYF.

Details on this clone: Here the CDR3 omits its conserved ending phenylalanine or tryptophan, so a read error is the likely source. The DNA is omitted, as the CDR3 cannot be located on it reliably, and the CDR3 follows TCRdb's listing. V gene TRBV30 combines with J gene TRBJ2-3; no DNA check was done on the table's D call, TRBD2. The CDR3 totals 13 residues, both ends included. The germline V gene encodes CDR1 GTSNPN and CDR2 SVGIG (reference sequence). CDR3 sequence: CAWSDRLAGVPDL.

The rearrangement joins TRBV29-1 to TRBJ1-3; D gene uncertain. CDR1 SQVTM and CDR2 ANQGSEA come from the germline V gene. This CDR3 is built from 15 residues. With 5 bases removed from V and 0 bases from J, the gap between germline ends came to 14 bases. The CDR3 DNA reads TGCAGCGTTCGCAACACGGACTACTCTGGAAACACCATATATTTT. Residues: CSVRNTDYSGNTIYF.

The gene calls are TRBV9 and TRBJ2-1; possible D gene TRBD1, 5 bases. The V gene lost 4 bases and the J gene lost 4 bases, with 9 bases spanning the gap. CDR1 SGDLS and CDR2 YYNGEE come from the germline V gene. The CDR3 runs to 13 residues. CDR3 sequence: CASSRDSYNEQFF. CDR3 nucleotide sequence: TGTGCCAGCAGCCGAGACAGTTACAATGAGCAGTTCTTC.

The chain carries TRBV7-2 and TRBJ1-5, with D possibly matching TRBD1 (5 bases). V lost 8 bases, J lost 2 bases, and 7 bases lay in between. This CDR3 region has 12 residues. CDR1 is SGHTA and CDR2 is FQGNSA in the germline V gene. In DNA, the CDR3 is TGTGCCAGCCAACAGGGCAATCAGCCCCAGCATTTT. Translation gives CASQQGNQPQHF.